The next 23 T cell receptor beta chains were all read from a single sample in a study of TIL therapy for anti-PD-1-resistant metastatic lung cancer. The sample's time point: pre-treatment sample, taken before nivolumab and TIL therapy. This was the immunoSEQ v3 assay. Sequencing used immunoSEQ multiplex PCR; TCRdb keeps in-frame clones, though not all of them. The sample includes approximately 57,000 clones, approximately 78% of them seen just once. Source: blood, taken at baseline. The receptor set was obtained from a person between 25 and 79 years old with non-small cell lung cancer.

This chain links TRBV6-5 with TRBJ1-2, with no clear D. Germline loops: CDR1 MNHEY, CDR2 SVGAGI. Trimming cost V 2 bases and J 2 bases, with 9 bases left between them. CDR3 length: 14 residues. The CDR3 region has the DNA TGTGCCAGCAGTTACCGCGCGGTAAACTATGGCTACACCTTC. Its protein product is CASSYRAVNYGYTF.

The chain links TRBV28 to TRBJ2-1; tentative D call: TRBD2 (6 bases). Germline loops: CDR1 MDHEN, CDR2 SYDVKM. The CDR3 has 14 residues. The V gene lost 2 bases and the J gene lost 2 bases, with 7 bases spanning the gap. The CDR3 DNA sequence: TGTGCCAGCAGTTTAGCGGGAACCTACAATGAGCAGTTCTTC. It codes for CASSLAGTYNEQFF.

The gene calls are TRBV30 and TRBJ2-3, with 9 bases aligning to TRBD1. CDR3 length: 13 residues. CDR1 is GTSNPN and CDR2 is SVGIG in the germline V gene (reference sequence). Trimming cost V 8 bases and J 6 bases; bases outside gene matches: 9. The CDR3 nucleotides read TGTGCCCGGAACAGGGGGCCAGGGGATACGCAGTATTTT. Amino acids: CARNRGPGDTQYF. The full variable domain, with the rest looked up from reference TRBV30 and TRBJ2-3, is SQTIHQWPATLVQPVGSPLSLECTVEGTSNPNLYWYRQAAGRGLQLLFYSVGIGQISSEVPQNLSASRPQDRQFILSSKKLLLSDSGFYLCARNRGPGDTQYFGPGTRLTVL.

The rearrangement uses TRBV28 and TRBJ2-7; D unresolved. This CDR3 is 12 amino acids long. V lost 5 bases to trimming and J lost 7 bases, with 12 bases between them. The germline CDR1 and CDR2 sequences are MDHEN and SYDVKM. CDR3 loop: CASSPSLGEQYF. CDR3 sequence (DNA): TGTGCCAGCAGTCCATCCCTCGGGGAGCAGTACTTC.

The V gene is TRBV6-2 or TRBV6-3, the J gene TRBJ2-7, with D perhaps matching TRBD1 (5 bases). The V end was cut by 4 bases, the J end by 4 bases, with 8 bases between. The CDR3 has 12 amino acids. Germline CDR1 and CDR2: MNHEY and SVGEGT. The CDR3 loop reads CASSWTRYEQYF. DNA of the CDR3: TGTGCCAGCAGTTGGACAAGGTACGAGCAGTACTTC.

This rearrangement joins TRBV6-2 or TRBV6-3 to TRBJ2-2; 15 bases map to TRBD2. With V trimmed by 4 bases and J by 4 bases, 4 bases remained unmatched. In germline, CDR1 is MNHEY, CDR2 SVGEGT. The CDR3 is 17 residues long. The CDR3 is CASSSGLAGGPTGELFF. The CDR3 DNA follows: TGTGCCAGCAGTTCCGGACTAGCGGGGGGGCCCACCGGGGAGCTGTTTTTT.

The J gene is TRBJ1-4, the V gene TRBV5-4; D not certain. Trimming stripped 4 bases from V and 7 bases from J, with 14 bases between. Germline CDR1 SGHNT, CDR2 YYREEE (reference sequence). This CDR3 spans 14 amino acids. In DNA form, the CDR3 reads TGTGCCAGCAGCCAAACGGGTCTTGGTGAAAAACTGTTTTTT. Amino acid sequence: CASSQTGLGEKLFF.

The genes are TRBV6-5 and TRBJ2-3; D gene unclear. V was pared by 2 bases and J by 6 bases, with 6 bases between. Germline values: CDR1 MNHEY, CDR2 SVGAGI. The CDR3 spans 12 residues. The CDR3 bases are TGTGCCAGCAGTTACGGGCGGGATACGCAGTATTTT. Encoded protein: CASSYGRDTQYF.

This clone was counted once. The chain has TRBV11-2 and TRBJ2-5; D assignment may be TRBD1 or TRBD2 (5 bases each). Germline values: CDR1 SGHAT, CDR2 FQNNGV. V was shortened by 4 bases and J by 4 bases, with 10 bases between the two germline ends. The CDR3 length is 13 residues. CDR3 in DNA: TGTGCCAGCAGCTCCTGGGGACCAGAGACCCAGTACTTC. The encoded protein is CASSSWGPETQYF.

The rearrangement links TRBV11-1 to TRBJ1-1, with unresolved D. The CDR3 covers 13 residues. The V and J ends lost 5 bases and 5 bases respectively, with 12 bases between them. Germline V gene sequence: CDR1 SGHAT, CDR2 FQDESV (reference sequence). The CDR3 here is CASSRPPRTEAFF. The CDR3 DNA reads TGTGCCAGCAGCCGCCCCCCGAGGACTGAAGCTTTCTTT.

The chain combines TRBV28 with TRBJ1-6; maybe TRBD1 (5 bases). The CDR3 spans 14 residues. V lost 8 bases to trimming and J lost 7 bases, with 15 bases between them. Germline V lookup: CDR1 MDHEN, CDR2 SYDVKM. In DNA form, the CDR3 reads TGTGCCAGCTGGAAGAGAAGGGGAAATTCACCCCTCCACTTT. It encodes CASWKRRGNSPLHF.

The chain's CDR3 is CASSPGQEYNEQFF. Written as DNA, the CDR3 is TGTGCCAGCTCACCAGGCCAGGAGTACAATGAGCAGTTCTTC. J is TRBJ2-1 and V is TRBV18; D call uncertain. CDR1 and CDR2 from the germline V gene are KGHSH and LQKENI. This CDR3 comprises 14 residues. The germline V and J ends were trimmed by 2 bases and 4 bases, with 9 bases remaining between them.

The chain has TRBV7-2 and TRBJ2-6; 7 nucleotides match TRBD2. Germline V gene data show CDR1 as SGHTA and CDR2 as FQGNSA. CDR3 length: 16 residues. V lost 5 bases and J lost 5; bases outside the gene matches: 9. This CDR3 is CASSPESGGWANVLTF. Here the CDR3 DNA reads TGTGCCAGCAGCCCCGAGTCGGGAGGTTGGGCCAACGTCCTGACTTTC.

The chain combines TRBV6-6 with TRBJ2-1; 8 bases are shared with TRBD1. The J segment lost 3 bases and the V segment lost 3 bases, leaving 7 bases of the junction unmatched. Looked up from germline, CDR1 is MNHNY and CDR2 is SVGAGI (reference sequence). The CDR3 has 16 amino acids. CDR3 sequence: CASSYDRGSYYNEQFF. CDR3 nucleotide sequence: TGTGCCAGCAGTTATGACAGGGGATCCTACTACAATGAGCAGTTCTTC.

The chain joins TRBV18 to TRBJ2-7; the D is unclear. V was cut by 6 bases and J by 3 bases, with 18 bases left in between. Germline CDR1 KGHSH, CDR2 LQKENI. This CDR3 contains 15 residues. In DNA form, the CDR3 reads TGTGCCAGCTCTCTTTCGGCTCAGCTCAACTACGAGCAGTACTTC. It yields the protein CASSLSAQLNYEQYF.

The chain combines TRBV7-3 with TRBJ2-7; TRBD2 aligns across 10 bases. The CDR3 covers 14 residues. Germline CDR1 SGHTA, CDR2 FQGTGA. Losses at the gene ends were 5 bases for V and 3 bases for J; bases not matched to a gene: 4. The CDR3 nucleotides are TGTGCCAGCAGCGTTACTAGCGGGAACTACGAGCAGTACTTC. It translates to CASSVTSGNYEQYF.

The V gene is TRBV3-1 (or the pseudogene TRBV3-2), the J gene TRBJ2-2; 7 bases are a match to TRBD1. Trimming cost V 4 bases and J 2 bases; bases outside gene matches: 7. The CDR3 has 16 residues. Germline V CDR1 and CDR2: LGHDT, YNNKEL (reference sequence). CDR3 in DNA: TGTGCCAGCAGCCCAATGGGACAGACAAACACCGGGGAGCTGTTTTTT. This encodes CASSPMGQTNTGELFF.

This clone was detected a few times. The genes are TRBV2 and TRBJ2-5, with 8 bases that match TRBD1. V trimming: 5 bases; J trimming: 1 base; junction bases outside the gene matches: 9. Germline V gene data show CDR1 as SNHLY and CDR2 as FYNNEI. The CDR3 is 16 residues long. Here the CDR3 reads CASSQTGALFQETQYF. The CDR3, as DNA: TGTGCCAGCAGTCAGACAGGGGCCCTTTTCCAAGAGACCCAGTACTTC.

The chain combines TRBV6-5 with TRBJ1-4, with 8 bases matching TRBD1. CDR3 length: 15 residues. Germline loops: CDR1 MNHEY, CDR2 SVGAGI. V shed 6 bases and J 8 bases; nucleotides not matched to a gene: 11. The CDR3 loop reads CASSFRTGRSEKLFF. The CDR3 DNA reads TGTGCCAGCAGCTTCAGGACAGGGAGGTCCGAAAAACTGTTTTTT.

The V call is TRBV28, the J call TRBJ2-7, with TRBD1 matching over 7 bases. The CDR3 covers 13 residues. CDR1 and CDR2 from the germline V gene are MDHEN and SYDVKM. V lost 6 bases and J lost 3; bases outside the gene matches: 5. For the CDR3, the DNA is TGTGCCAGCAGGACAGGGAACAACTACGAGCAGTACTTC. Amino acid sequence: CASRTGNNYEQYF.

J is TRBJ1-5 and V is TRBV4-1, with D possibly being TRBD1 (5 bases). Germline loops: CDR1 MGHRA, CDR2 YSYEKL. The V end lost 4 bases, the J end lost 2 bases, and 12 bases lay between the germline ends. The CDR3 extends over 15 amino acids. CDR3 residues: CASSPLWGGNQPQHF. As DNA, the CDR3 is TGCGCCAGCAGCCCGCTTTGGGGGGGCAATCAGCCCCAGCATTTT.

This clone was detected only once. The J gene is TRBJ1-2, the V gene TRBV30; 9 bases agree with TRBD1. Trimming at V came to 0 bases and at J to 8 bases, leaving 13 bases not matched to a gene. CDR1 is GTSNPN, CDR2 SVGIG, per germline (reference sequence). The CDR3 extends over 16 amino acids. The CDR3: CAWSVLIGGTGKGYTF. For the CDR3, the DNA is TGTGCCTGGAGTGTACTAATAGGTGGGACAGGGAAAGGCTACACCTTC. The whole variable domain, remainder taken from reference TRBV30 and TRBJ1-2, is SQTIHQWPATLVQPVGSPLSLECTVEGTSNPNLYWYRQAAGRGLQLLFYSVGIGQISSEVPQNLSASRPQDRQFILSSKKLLLSDSGFYLCAWSVLIGGTGKGYTFGSGTRLTVV.

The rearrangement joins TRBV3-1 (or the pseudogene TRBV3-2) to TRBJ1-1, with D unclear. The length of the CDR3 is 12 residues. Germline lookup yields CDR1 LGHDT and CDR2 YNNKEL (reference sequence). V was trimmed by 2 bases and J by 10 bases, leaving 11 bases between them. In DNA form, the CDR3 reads TGTGCCAGCAGCCAACGGGCAGGCGGAGCTTTCTTT. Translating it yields CASSQRAGGAFF.